Below are 16 T cell receptor beta chains sequenced from a single sample in a study of beta chain features in type 1 diabetes. Study outcomes and limitations: All four CD4+ subsets of Type 1 diabetes patients contained TCRB CDR3s that were moderately but significantly shorter.

Sequencing targeted expressed TCRB transcripts, as all isolated RNA had been reverse transcribed. The repertoire was sequenced with immunoSEQ multiplex PCR; TCRdb's copy has only in-frame clones and lacks some. The sample comprises 630,000 or so clones, around 15% of which are singletons, and nearly 0.04% rests with the top ten. No antigen is known for these receptors. Sample: naive CD4+ T cells from blood. The receptor set was obtained from a man in his late teens or twenties with type 1 diabetes.

The chain recombines TRBV7-2 with TRBJ2-1; D gene uncertain. This CDR3 contains 14 residues. Germline assignment: CDR1 SGHTA and CDR2 FQGNSA. V dropped 3 bases and J dropped 4 bases, with 10 bases sitting between them. The CDR3 loop reads CASSFDGSYNEQFF. The CDR3 nucleotides are TGTGCCAGCAGCTTCGATGGTTCGTACAATGAGCAGTTCTTC.

This sequence joins TRBV5-1 and TRBJ1-1, with 8 bases that match TRBD1. Germline loops: CDR1 SGHRS, CDR2 YFSETQ. The V gene end was trimmed by 0 bases and the J gene end by 6 bases; junction bases not matched to a gene: 10. This CDR3 is built from 16 residues. The CDR3 reads CASSLVPSQGASEAFF. The CDR3 region has the DNA TGCGCCAGCAGCTTGGTTCCGTCCCAGGGGGCCTCTGAAGCTTTCTTT.

In its sample, this clone was seen a few times. The chain employs TRBV30 and TRBJ2-7; D is ambiguous. Trimming pared 0 bases from V and 0 bases from J, leaving 6 bases between. Germline V gene sequence: CDR1 GTSNPN, CDR2 SVGIG (reference sequence). CDR3 length equals 13 residues. The CDR3 loop is CAWSVRGSYEQYF. The CDR3 nucleotides are TGTGCCTGGAGTGTCCGTGGCTCCTACGAGCAGTACTTC.

This sequence joins TRBV7-2 and TRBJ2-4; 11 positions agree with TRBD2. Trimming at V came to 5 bases and at J to 0 bases, leaving 9 bases not matched to a gene. CDR1 and CDR2 (germline): SGHTA, FQGNSA. This CDR3 region has 18 residues. The CDR3 nucleotides are TGTGCCAGCAGCAGCCGGACTAGCGGGCTCCTAGCCAAAAACATTCAGTACTTC. Protein product: CASSSRTSGLLAKNIQYF.

CDR3 bases: TGTGCCATCTCTCGCGGGAGCTCGACCTACGAGCAGTACTTC. Amino acid sequence: CAISRGSSTYEQYF. The V call is TRBV10-3, the J call TRBJ2-7; TRBD2 aligns across 7 bases. V shed 8 bases and J 2 bases; nucleotides not matched to a gene: 9. The germline gives CDR1 ENHRY, CDR2 SYGVKD. The CDR3 is made up of 14 amino acids.

Details on this clone: An end of the junction differs from the germline gene, which may be a read error. The chain is built from TRBV7-7 and TRBJ2-1, with 15 bases matching TRBD2. This CDR3 is 16 amino acids long. From germline, CDR1 is SSHAT and CDR2 FNYEAQ (reference sequence). The CDR3 nucleotides read TGTGCTAGCAGCTTAGGACTAGCGGGGGGGTACAATGAGCAGTTCTTC. The encoded protein is CASSLGLAGGYNEQFF.

Only a few counts were recorded for this clone. This chain uses TRBV4-1 with TRBJ2-5, with D perhaps TRBD1 (5 bases). Germline lookup yields CDR1 MGHRA and CDR2 YSYEKL. V lost 1 base and J lost 6, with 12 bases in between. The CDR3 runs to 14 residues. The CDR3 reads CASSQGQLEKTQYF. CDR3 in DNA: TGCGCCAGCAGCCAAGGACAGCTAGAAAAGACCCAGTACTTC.

The rearrangement joins TRBV28 to TRBJ1-2, with a weak D call TRBD1 (6 bases). The CDR3 is made up of 15 amino acids. CDR1 and CDR2 from the germline V gene are MDHEN and SYDVKM. Trimming removed 2 bases at V and 0 bases at J, with 10 bases between. The CDR3 DNA reads as TGTGCCAGCAGTTTAGGCACAGGGCCTAACTATGGCTACACCTTC. This sequence encodes CASSLGTGPNYGYTF.

The V call is TRBV4-1, the J call TRBJ2-5; the match to TRBD2 covers 9 bases. The CDR3 runs 18 residues. The germline gives CDR1 MGHRA, CDR2 YSYEKL. With V trimmed by 3 bases and J by 4 bases, 15 bases remained unmatched. The CDR3 nucleotides are TGCGCCAGCAGCCAGGGAACTAGCGGGTTTGGGCGTAGAGAGACCCAGTACTTC. It translates to CASSQGTSGFGRRETQYF.

This chain joins TRBV6-6 and TRBJ2-7; 12 bases are a match to TRBD2. V was pared by 7 bases and J by 2 bases, with 9 bases of the junction left unmatched. This CDR3 region has 16 residues. The germline V gene has CDR1 MNHNY and CDR2 SVGAGI (reference sequence). The DNA of the CDR3 is TGTGCCAGCACCTCGGGACTAGCGGGCCCCCCCTACGAGCAGTACTTC. Its translation: CASTSGLAGPPYEQYF.

This clone was counted between two and nine times. The J gene is TRBJ2-6, the V gene TRBV14, with 7 bases fitting TRBD1. CDR1 is SGHDN, CDR2 FVKESK, per germline. The V segment lost 6 bases and the J segment 2 bases; nucleotides outside the gene matches: 7. The CDR3 sequence is 16 residues long. CDR3 nucleotides: TGTGCCAGCAGTCCAGGGGGATGGCCTGGGGCCAACGTCCTGACTTTC. Its protein product is CASSPGGWPGANVLTF. Filled out from reference TRBV14 and TRBJ2-6, the complete variable domain reads EAGVTQFPSHSVIEKGQTVTLRCDPISGHDNLYWYRRVMGKEIKFLLHFVKESKQDESGMPNNRFLAERTGGTYSTLKVQPAELEDSGVYFCASSPGGWPGANVLTFGAGSRLTVL.

Concerning this clone: The same CDR3 is also encoded by other DNA sequences in this sample. This chain links TRBV4-1 with TRBJ2-1; 8 nucleotides align to TRBD2. This CDR3 is 14 amino acids long. Germline CDR1 is MGHRA and CDR2 is YSYEKL. V gave up 3 bases and J gave up 6 bases; unmatched junction bases: 4. CDR3 nucleotides: TGCGCCAGCAGCCAGGTAGCGGGATCCAATGAGCAGTTCTTC. It yields the protein CASSQVAGSNEQFF.

The V call is TRBV5-1, the J call TRBJ2-1; TRBD1 agrees at 9 bases. From germline, CDR1 is SGHRS and CDR2 YFSETQ. The V and J ends lost 4 bases and 7 bases, in that order; junction bases with no gene match: 9. The CDR3 sequence is 15 residues long. CDR3 amino acids: CASSTSPGTGNEQFF. CDR3 DNA: TGCGCCAGCAGCACCAGTCCCGGGACAGGGAATGAGCAGTTCTTC.

This clone was recorded a few times. The rearrangement links TRBV30 to TRBJ2-6, with no clear D. The CDR3 has 14 residues. V lost 2 bases, J lost 2 bases, and 7 bases lay in between. Germline V gives CDR1 GTSNPN, CDR2 SVGIG (reference sequence). The chain's CDR3 is CAWSRNTGANVLTF. CDR3 DNA: TGTGCCTGGAGTAGGAACACTGGGGCCAACGTCCTGACTTTC.

The chain has TRBV7-2 and TRBJ1-6; no definite D call. The CDR3 contains 15 residues. The germline V gene has CDR1 SGHTA and CDR2 FQGNSA. The germline V and J ends were trimmed by 4 bases and 9 bases, with 16 bases remaining between them. CDR3 residues: CASSSVIGPLSPLHF. DNA of the CDR3: TGTGCCAGCAGCTCCGTTATAGGGCCGCTTTCACCCCTCCACTTT.

The rearrangement links TRBV30 to TRBJ2-7; 10 bases are shared with TRBD2. The ends lost 5 bases at V and 5 bases at J; junction bases unmatched: 9. Germline loops: CDR1 GTSNPN, CDR2 SVGIG (reference sequence). The CDR3 length is 14 residues. DNA for the CDR3: TGTGCCTGGTTGAGCGGGGGGGCCGGCAACGAGCAGTACTTC. Protein: CAWLSGGAGNEQYF.